The present entry profiles one T cell receptor beta chain with its context. Its antigen is not identified. Patients were left out if they had other autoimmune diseases, uncontrolled infections, pregnancy or lactation. The TCR beta CDR3 regions underwent amplification from RNA transcripts. After a first-round RT-PCR with HTBI primers, a second-round multiplex PCR was run. MiXCR was run by TCRdb on the multiplex PCR reads, yielding one entry per CDR3 protein. The sample lists about 180,000 distinct CDR3 sequences, over 35% occurring once. The entry originates in a study of Graves' ophthalmopathy and Graves' hyperthyroidism. Study-level points and caveats: Detection in blood was also observed for most expanded thyroid clonotypes above 0.001 frequency.

Germline V gives CDR1 MDHEN, CDR2 SYDVKM. The CDR3 is 15 residues long. The V segment lost 1 base and the J segment 4 bases; nucleotides outside the gene matches: 4. The source of this sequence is a woman aged 35 to 49 with Graves' ophthalmopathy. The specimen was peripheral blood. The V gene is TRBV28, the J gene TRBJ1-3, with 7 bases matching TRBD1. The CDR3 loop is CASSLSPGQGNTIYF. In DNA, the CDR3 is TGTGCCAGCAGTTTATCCCCGGGACAGGGAAACACCATATATTTT. The full variable domain, completed using reference TRBV28 and TRBJ1-3, is DVKVTQSSRYLVKRTGEKVFLECVQDMDHENMFWYRQDPGLGLRLIYFSYDVKMKEKGDIPEGYSVSREKKERFSLILESASTNQTSMYLCASSLSPGQGNTIYFGEGSWLTVV.